The rows below give T cell receptor beta chains drawn from one sample of a study of blood T cell repertoires in COVID-19. Repertoires were generated with immunoSEQ multiplex PCR, while TCRdb's copy carries only in-frame clones and drops some. This table has 120,000 or so clones, roughly nine tenths appearing once. Material for sequencing was peripheral blood. Source of these receptors: a man aged 60 to 69 with COVID-19, enrolled during active disease. The CDR3 runs from the conserved cysteine through the conserved F or W. The order of the fields is V gene, J gene, D gene, CDR3 DNA, CDR3 protein. D genes are given only for firm matches.

V gene: TRBV12-3/TRBV12-4; J gene: TRBJ1-1; D gene: NA; CDR3 DNA: TGTGCCAGCAGTCTACAGGGCTTCACTGAAGCTTCCTTT; CDR3 protein: CASSLQGFTEASF
V gene: TRBV10-2; J gene: TRBJ2-7; D gene: NA; CDR3 DNA: TGCGCCAGCACCCAGCGCTACGAGCAGTACTTC; CDR3 protein: CASTQRYEQYF
V gene: TRBV24-1; J gene: TRBJ2-3; D gene: NA; CDR3 DNA: TGTGCCACCAGTGATCCCTTGTACGGGAGAGGGGATACGCAGTATTTT; CDR3 protein: CATSDPLYGRGDTQYF
V gene: TRBV18; J gene: TRBJ1-5; D gene: NA; CDR3 DNA: TGTGCCAGCTCACCAGTCAGGGCGGTCAGCAATCAGCCCCAGCATTTT; CDR3 protein: CASSPVRAVSNQPQHF
V gene: TRBV19; J gene: TRBJ2-1; D gene: NA; CDR3 DNA: TGTGCCAGTAGTATTCCGGGTAGGTCCTACAATGAGCAGTTCTTC; CDR3 protein: CASSIPGRSYNEQFF
V gene: TRBV10-3; J gene: TRBJ2-1; D gene: NA; CDR3 DNA: TGTGCCATCAGTGAGTCCCTCCCGACAGGCTTTCCCTACAATGAGCAGTTCTTC; CDR3 protein: CAISESLPTGFPYNEQFF
V gene: TRBV18; J gene: TRBJ1-2; D gene: NA; CDR3 DNA: TGTGCCAGCTCACCATGGGGAGACAACTCTAAAGGCTACACCTTC; CDR3 protein: CASSPWGDNSKGYTF
V gene: TRBV5-1; J gene: TRBJ2-3; D gene: TRBD2; CDR3 DNA: TGCGCCAGCAGCTTGGCGGGGACTAGCGGGCCTACAGATACGCAGTATTTT; CDR3 protein: CASSLAGTSGPTDTQYF
V gene: TRBV23-1; J gene: TRBJ2-5; D gene: NA; CDR3 DNA: TGCGCCAGCAGTCAATCAGGCATCCTAGCGCGCATTTTGGAGACCCAGTACTTC; CDR3 protein: CASSQSGILARILETQYF
V gene: TRBV19; J gene: TRBJ1-5; D gene: TRBD1; CDR3 DNA: TGTGCCAGTAGTCGGGACAGGGAAAGCAATCAGCCCCAGCATTTT; CDR3 protein: CASSRDRESNQPQHF